The next 22 T cell receptor beta chains were all read from a single sample in a study of cytomegalovirus exposure and HLA in healthy donors. Primers for the PCR totalled 60 Vbeta and 13 Jbeta. This table comes from immunoSEQ multiplex PCR, and its TCRdb copy is limited to in-frame clones, with some not included. The top ten hold roughly 2.5% of the sample, which has some 150,000 clones, roughly 60% seen once. Sequenced: PBMCs. These receptors originate from a middle-aged woman in good health and CMV-seronegative.

The CDR3 sequence is CASSLSSVSYEQYF. The DNA for the CDR3 is TGTGCCAGCAGCCTGAGCAGCGTCTCCTACGAGCAGTACTTC. The chain has TRBV6-1 and TRBJ2-7; D not certain. Germline lookup yields CDR1 MNHNS and CDR2 SASEGT. Trimming took off 6 bases at V and 0 bases at J, with 12 bases between the two ends. This CDR3 comprises 14 residues.

The chain combines TRBV7-8 with TRBJ1-2; weak D call: TRBD1 (5 bases). CDR1 is SGHVS and CDR2 is FQNEAQ in the germline V gene. Between the trimmed V and J ends, which lost 5 bases and 3 bases, there was a span of 16 bases. This CDR3 region has 15 residues. DNA for the CDR3: TGTGCCAGCAGCCGACGTGGGGGGAGGGACTATGGCTACACCTTC. This translates into CASSRRGGRDYGYTF.

This clone showed up just a few times. V is TRBV12-5 and J is TRBJ2-2; TRBD1 matches at 8 bases. The germline gives CDR1 LGHNT, CDR2 FRNRAP. The CDR3 sequence is 15 residues long. V lost 6 bases to trimming and J lost 5 bases; unmatched junction nucleotides: 8. CDR3 residues: CASGSDRGWTGELFF. In nucleotides, the CDR3 is TGTGCTAGTGGCTCCGACAGGGGTTGGACCGGGGAGCTGTTTTTT.

This rearrangement joins TRBV11-2 to TRBJ2-7, with D tentatively TRBD2 (6 bases). Trimming removed 3 bases at V and 2 bases at J, with 11 bases between. The length of the CDR3 is 14 residues. The germline V gene encodes CDR1 SGHAT and CDR2 FQNNGV. The CDR3 DNA reads as TGTGCCAGCAGCTTCTCTTCGGGAGCCTACGAGCAGTACTTC. This encodes CASSFSSGAYEQYF.

The rearrangement joins TRBV16 to TRBJ1-5, with D possibly TRBD1 on 6 matching bases. Per germline, CDR1 KGHSY and CDR2 FQNENV. V lost 4 bases, J lost 4 bases, and 14 bases lay in between. This CDR3 is built from 15 residues. CDR3 in amino acids: CASSPDRPRNQPQHF. The CDR3 bases are TGTGCCAGCAGCCCTGACAGGCCCCGTAATCAGCCCCAGCATTTT.

This clone turned up a few times. V and J are TRBV4-3 and TRBJ2-3; no clear D. V was cut by 5 bases and J by 0 bases, with 24 bases left in between. The CDR3 has 19 amino acids. Germline V gene sequence: CDR1 LGHNA, CDR2 YSLEER. The CDR3 spells CASSSQRYLELRSTDTQYF. As DNA, the CDR3 is TGCGCCAGCAGCTCCCAGCGATACCTCGAGCTAAGGAGCACAGATACGCAGTATTTT.

The table lists this clone with a few counts. CDR3 sequence reads: CASSVVPGQASGNTIYF. The CDR3 DNA sequence: TGTGCCAGCAGCGTTGTCCCGGGACAGGCCTCTGGAAACACCATATATTTT. J is TRBJ1-3 and V is TRBV9, with 8 nucleotides matching TRBD1. After removal of 2 bases from V and 0 bases from J, the junction contained 7 bases not matched to a gene. Per germline, CDR1 SGDLS and CDR2 YYNGEE. This CDR3 contains 17 residues.

This clone was observed once. The limits of the CDR3 on the DNA are not certain, so only TCRdb's listed CDR3 is given. V gene TRBV7-6 combines with J gene TRBJ1-1; the table's D call of TRBD1 was not tested on the DNA. CDR1 SGHVS and CDR2 FNYEAQ come from the germline V gene. From its first to its last residue, the CDR3 has 12 amino acids. CDR3 region: CASSPVGQGTFF.

V is TRBV10-3 and J is TRBJ1-2; TRBD1 matches 8 bases. CDR3 length: 16 amino acids. Looked up from germline, CDR1 is ENHRY and CDR2 is SYGVKD. In DNA form, the CDR3 reads TGTGCGACGCGTATCGGACAGGGAGAGACGGCTTATGGCTACACCTTC. Protein: CATRIGQGETAYGYTF.

The V call is TRBV30, the J call TRBJ2-5; TRBD2 agrees at 14 bases. The V segment lost 5 bases and the J segment 4 bases; nucleotides outside the gene matches: 6. The CDR3 covers 15 residues. Germline V gene data show CDR1 as GTSNPN and CDR2 as SVGIG (reference sequence). In nucleotides, the CDR3 is TGTGCCTGGGGGCTGGGACTAGCGGGGGCAGAGACCCAGTACTTC. This encodes CAWGLGLAGAETQYF.

This sequence joins TRBV19 and TRBJ2-2; 11 bases are a match to TRBD1. This CDR3 comprises 15 residues. Germline-derived CDR1 and CDR2 are LNHDA and SQIVND (reference sequence). Losses at the gene ends were 8 bases for V and 1 base for J; bases not matched to a gene: 3. The CDR3 protein is CASLGTGGNTGELFF. CDR3 bases: TGTGCCAGTTTGGGGACAGGGGGGAACACCGGGGAGCTGTTTTTT.

The J gene is TRBJ2-1, the V gene TRBV28, with D tentatively TRBD1 (6 bases). The CDR3 is 15 residues long. The germline gives CDR1 MDHEN, CDR2 SYDVKM. Trimming shortened V by 2 bases and J by 10 bases, and 18 bases separated the two germline ends. DNA for the CDR3: TGTGCCAGCAGTTTAGTTGCAGGGGAGATAAGCGAGCAGTTCTTC. Translation: CASSLVAGEISEQFF.

A single count supports this clone. The chain links TRBV6-1 to TRBJ2-5, with 10 nucleotides matching TRBD1. V gave up 0 bases and J gave up 5 bases; unmatched junction bases: 6. Germline V lookup: CDR1 MNHNS, CDR2 SASEGT. The CDR3 loop spans 16 amino acids. The CDR3 DNA reads as TGTGCCAGCAGTGAAGCGGCCGGGACAGGGGAGGAGACCCAGTACTTC. Amino acids: CASSEAAGTGEETQYF.

Of note for this clone: The sample carries other DNA sequences with the same CDR3. The chain is built from TRBV27 and TRBJ1-1, with 7 nucleotides matching TRBD1. The CDR3 length is 14 residues. The germline gives CDR1 MNHEY, CDR2 SMNVEV (reference sequence). V was pared by 6 bases and J by 5 bases, with 9 bases of the junction left unmatched. In DNA, the CDR3 is TGTGCCAGCAGCTTCAGACAGGGTCCTACTGAAGCTTTCTTT. It encodes CASSFRQGPTEAFF.

The chain combines TRBV15 with TRBJ1-1; no clear D gene. The CDR3 has 13 amino acids. In germline, CDR1 is LNHNV, CDR2 YYDKDF (reference sequence). The V end was cut by 5 bases, the J end by 0 bases, with 7 bases between. The CDR3 reads CATSPGMNTEAFF. The CDR3 DNA follows: TGTGCCACCAGCCCGGGGATGAACACTGAAGCTTTCTTT. The full variable domain, in which reference TRBV15 and TRBJ1-1 provide the parts outside the CDR3, is DAMVIQNPRYQVTQFGKPVTLSCSQTLNHNVMYWYQQKSSQAPKLLFHYYDKDFNNEADTPDNFQSRRPNTSFCFLDIRSPGLGDTAMYLCATSPGMNTEAFFGQGTRLTVV.

The genes are TRBV14 and TRBJ2-7; 9 bases map to TRBD1. In germline, CDR1 is SGHDN, CDR2 FVKESK. After removal of 3 bases from V and 3 bases from J, the junction contained 6 bases not matched to a gene. The CDR3 is made up of 15 amino acids. In nucleotides, the CDR3 is TGTGCCAGCAGCCATATCACAGGGGGCCTCTACGAGCAGTACTTC. Encoded protein: CASSHITGGLYEQYF.

A single count supports this clone. This sequence joins TRBV6-1 and TRBJ1-5; possibly TRBD1 for D (6 bases). The ends were cut back, 2 bases at V and 2 bases at J, with 13 bases in the middle. CDR3 size: 16 residues. Per germline, CDR1 MNHNS and CDR2 SASEGT. The CDR3, as DNA: TGTGCCAGCAGTGAAAGGGGACACTGGGGCAATCAGCCCCAGCATTTT. Residues: CASSERGHWGNQPQHF.

The gene calls are TRBV25-1 and TRBJ2-6; the D gene is possibly TRBD2 (6 bases). This CDR3 has 16 amino acids. Germline V lookup: CDR1 MGHDK, CDR2 SYGVNS. Trimming took 1 base from V and 3 from J, leaving 10 bases between them. Here the CDR3 DNA reads TGTGCCAGCAGTGAATTAGCCGGGAGTGGGGCCAACGTCCTGACTTTC. It translates to CASSELAGSGANVLTF.

This clone showed up just a few times. This chain links TRBV27 with TRBJ2-3, with 10 bases matching TRBD1. The CDR3 has 16 residues. CDR1 and CDR2 from the germline V gene are MNHEY and SMNVEV (reference sequence). The J segment lost 1 base and the V segment lost 2 bases, leaving 3 bases of the junction unmatched. The CDR3 coding sequence is TGTGCCAGCAGTTTAACCGGGACAGGGGGCACAGATACGCAGTATTTT. Translated, it gives CASSLTGTGGTDTQYF.

The rearrangement links TRBV19 to TRBJ1-3, with TRBD1 as a possible D gene (5 bases). The CDR3 runs to 15 residues. The V gene lost 3 bases and the J gene lost 0 bases, with 9 bases spanning the gap. Germline CDR1 reads LNHDA; CDR2 reads SQIVND (reference sequence). The CDR3 loop reads CASSIDSISGNTIYF. Written as DNA, the CDR3 is TGTGCCAGTAGTATTGACAGCATCTCTGGAAACACCATATATTTT.

The V call is TRBV15, the J call TRBJ2-3; TRBD2 matches at 8 bases. V was pared by 0 bases and J by 2 bases, with 4 bases of the junction left unmatched. Germline CDR1 reads LNHNV; CDR2 reads YYDKDF (reference sequence). CDR3 length: 16 amino acids. CDR3 residues: CATSRERRGVTDTQYF. The DNA for the CDR3 is TGTGCCACCAGCAGAGAAAGGCGGGGGGTCACAGATACGCAGTATTTT.

J is TRBJ2-2 and V is TRBV19, with D hard to call. Germline V gene data show CDR1 as LNHDA and CDR2 as SQIVND (reference sequence). The CDR3 loop spans 13 amino acids. V was shortened by 9 bases and J by 0 bases, with 8 bases between the two germline ends. This CDR3 reads CARHYSNTGELFF. Written as DNA, the CDR3 is TGTGCCAGACATTATTCGAACACCGGGGAGCTGTTTTTT. The full variable domain, completed using reference TRBV19 and TRBJ2-2, is DGGITQSPKYLFRKEGQNVTLSCEQNLNHDAMYWYRQDPGQGLRLIYYSQIVNDFQKGDIAEGYSVSREKKESFPLTVTSAQKNPTAFYLCARHYSNTGELFFGEGSRLTVL.